A selection of T cell receptor beta chains follows, all from one sample in a study of blood T cell repertoires in COVID-19. Sequenced by immunoSEQ multiplex PCR; TCRdb stores in-frame clones only, minus some. The sample carries around 20,000 clones, just over 90% recorded once. The specimen was peripheral blood. The source is a woman aged 45-59 years with active COVID-19. Each CDR3 is given with its conserved first and last residue. Each record gives: J gene, D gene, V gene, clone size, CDR3 protein, CDR3 DNA. The D gene is left open where the match is weak. Size tells how often a clone was seen (once, few, many) or the class of an expanded clone, and some rows leave it out.

J gene: TRBJ2-3
D gene: NA
V gene: TRBV6-1
clone size: NA
CDR3 protein: CASSEDRVIGDTQYF
CDR3 DNA: TGTGCCAGCAGTGAAGACAGGGTCATAGGAGATACGCAGTATTTT

J gene: TRBJ2-1
D gene: NA
V gene: TRBV25-1
clone size: once
CDR3 protein: CASNQGWNEQFF
CDR3 DNA: TGTGCCAGCAACCAGGGTTGGAATGAGCAGTTCTTC

J gene: TRBJ2-3
D gene: TRBD2
V gene: TRBV9
clone size: NA
CDR3 protein: CASSAGLAGETDTQYF
CDR3 DNA: TGTGCCAGCAGCGCTGGACTAGCGGGAGAAACAGATACGCAGTATTTT

J gene: TRBJ2-3
D gene: TRBD1
V gene: TRBV24-1
clone size: once
CDR3 protein: CATSDPGQGDSDTQYF
CDR3 DNA: TGTGCCACCAGTGATCCGGGACAGGGGGACTCGGATACGCAGTATTTT

J gene: TRBJ2-1
D gene: TRBD2
V gene: TRBV9
clone size: NA
CDR3 protein: CASSQSGREYNEQFF
CDR3 DNA: TGTGCCAGCAGCCAAAGCGGGAGGGAGTACAATGAGCAGTTCTTC

J gene: TRBJ2-7
D gene: NA
V gene: TRBV14
clone size: NA
CDR3 protein: CASSPPGHMTHEQYF
CDR3 DNA: TGTGCCAGCAGCCCACCGGGACACATGACCCACGAGCAGTACTTC

J gene: TRBJ2-1
D gene: TRBD2
V gene: TRBV9
clone size: NA
CDR3 protein: CASSGPGVGRTNEQFF
CDR3 DNA: TGTGCCAGCAGCGGCCCAGGTGTCGGGAGGACCAATGAGCAGTTCTTC

J gene: TRBJ2-3
D gene: TRBD2
V gene: TRBV5-4
clone size: NA
CDR3 protein: CASSFSGRAWTDTQYF
CDR3 DNA: TGTGCCAGCAGTTTTAGCGGGAGGGCCTGGACAGATACGCAGTATTTT

J gene: TRBJ1-5
D gene: TRBD1
V gene: TRBV7-8
clone size: NA
CDR3 protein: CASSLDRQGERPQHF
CDR3 DNA: TGTGCCAGCAGCTTAGATCGACAGGGGGAACGGCCCCAGCATTTT

J gene: TRBJ1-4
D gene: NA
V gene: TRBV4-1
clone size: NA
CDR3 protein: CASSQEPDQLDEKLFF
CDR3 DNA: TGCGCCAGCAGCCAAGAACCAGACCAGCTAGATGAAAAACTGTTTTTT

J gene: TRBJ2-1
D gene: TRBD1
V gene: TRBV7-3
clone size: NA
CDR3 protein: CASSLTGPGEQFF
CDR3 DNA: TGTGCCAGCAGCTTGACAGGGCCGGGTGAGCAGTTCTTC

J gene: TRBJ1-1
D gene: TRBD1
V gene: TRBV29-1
clone size: NA
CDR3 protein: CSSADRRNTEAFF
CDR3 DNA: TGCAGCTCCGCGGACAGGCGGAACACTGAAGCTTTCTTT

J gene: TRBJ2-2
D gene: TRBD1
V gene: TRBV5-1
clone size: NA
CDR3 protein: CASSLGLGQGSGELFF
CDR3 DNA: TGCGCCAGCAGCTTGGGTTTAGGACAGGGGTCCGGGGAGCTGTTTTTT

J gene: TRBJ1-4
D gene: NA
V gene: TRBV30
clone size: NA
CDR3 protein: CAWSVGHANEKLFF
CDR3 DNA: TGTGCCTGGAGTGTCGGACACGCTAATGAAAAACTGTTTTTT

J gene: TRBJ1-4
D gene: NA
V gene: TRBV9
clone size: NA
CDR3 protein: CASSVGSGNEKLFF
CDR3 DNA: TGTGCCAGCAGCGTAGGGTCGGGGAATGAAAAACTGTTTTTT

J gene: TRBJ2-1
D gene: TRBD2
V gene: TRBV7-3
clone size: NA
CDR3 protein: CASSSGLAGYNEQFF
CDR3 DNA: TGTGCCAGCAGTTCGGGACTAGCGGGTTACAATGAGCAGTTCTTC

J gene: TRBJ2-1
D gene: NA
V gene: TRBV6-5
clone size: NA
CDR3 protein: CASSPPDKSYNEQFF
CDR3 DNA: TGTGCCAGCTCACCTCCAGATAAGTCCTACAATGAGCAGTTCTTC

J gene: TRBJ2-5
D gene: TRBD1
V gene: TRBV28
clone size: NA
CDR3 protein: CASSFNPSTGEETQYF
CDR3 DNA: TGTGCCAGCAGTTTTAACCCCTCGACAGGGGAAGAGACCCAGTACTTC

J gene: TRBJ1-2
D gene: TRBD1
V gene: TRBV5-1
clone size: NA
CDR3 protein: CASSLGSDRGSGYTF
CDR3 DNA: TGCGCCAGCAGTTTAGGATCCGACAGGGGAAGTGGCTACACCTTC

J gene: TRBJ2-7
D gene: TRBD2
V gene: TRBV4-1
clone size: once
CDR3 protein: CASSQVSSGIEAQYF
CDR3 DNA: TGCGCCAGCAGCCAAGTTTCTAGCGGGATAGAGGCGCAGTACTTC

J gene: TRBJ2-7
D gene: NA
V gene: TRBV12-3/TRBV12-4
clone size: NA
CDR3 protein: CASMGGFYEQYF
CDR3 DNA: TGTGCCAGCATGGGGGGATTCTACGAGCAGTACTTC

J gene: TRBJ1-6
D gene: NA
V gene: TRBV6-1
clone size: few
CDR3 protein: CASSEGRHTRSPLHF
CDR3 DNA: TGTGCCAGCAGTGAAGGGAGGCATACACGTTCACCCCTCCACTTT

J gene: TRBJ2-7
D gene: TRBD2
V gene: TRBV5-1
clone size: NA
CDR3 protein: CASSSTLTGTSIYYEQYF
CDR3 DNA: TGCGCCAGCAGCTCTACCTTAACCGGGACTAGTATCTACTACGAGCAGTACTTC

J gene: TRBJ2-7
D gene: TRBD2
V gene: TRBV5-1
clone size: NA
CDR3 protein: CASSLKAGGGHEQYF
CDR3 DNA: TGCGCCAGCAGCTTGAAAGCGGGAGGGGGCCACGAGCAGTACTTC

J gene: TRBJ2-7
D gene: TRBD2
V gene: TRBV7-9
clone size: NA
CDR3 protein: CASSYSLAGDGEQYF
CDR3 DNA: TGTGCCAGCAGTTATTCGCTAGCGGGAGACGGCGAGCAGTACTTC

J gene: TRBJ2-7
D gene: NA
V gene: TRBV7-2
clone size: NA
CDR3 protein: CASSLSGGTVLYEQYF
CDR3 DNA: TGTGCCAGCAGCTTAAGCGGCGGGACAGTTCTCTACGAGCAGTACTTC

J gene: TRBJ2-1
D gene: NA
V gene: TRBV18
clone size: NA
CDR3 protein: CASSPYSYNEQFF
CDR3 DNA: TGTGCCAGCTCACCATACTCCTACAATGAGCAGTTCTTC

J gene: TRBJ2-7
D gene: TRBD2
V gene: TRBV18
clone size: once
CDR3 protein: CASSPPAGADEQYF
CDR3 DNA: TGTGCCAGCTCACCACCAGCGGGGGCTGACGAGCAGTACTTC